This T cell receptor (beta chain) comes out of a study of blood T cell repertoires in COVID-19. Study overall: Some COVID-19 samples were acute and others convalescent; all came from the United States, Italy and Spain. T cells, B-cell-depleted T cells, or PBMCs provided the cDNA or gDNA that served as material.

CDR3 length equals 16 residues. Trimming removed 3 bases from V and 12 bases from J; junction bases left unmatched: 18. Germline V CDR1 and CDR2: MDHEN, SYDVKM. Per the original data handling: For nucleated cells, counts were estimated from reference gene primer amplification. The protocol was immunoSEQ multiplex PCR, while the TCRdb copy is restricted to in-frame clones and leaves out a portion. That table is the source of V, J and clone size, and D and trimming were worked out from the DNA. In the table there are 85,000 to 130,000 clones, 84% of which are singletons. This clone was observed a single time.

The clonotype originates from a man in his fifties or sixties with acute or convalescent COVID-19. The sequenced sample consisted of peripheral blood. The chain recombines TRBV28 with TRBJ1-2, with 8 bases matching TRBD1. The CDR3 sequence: CASSFMGQAAVKENTF. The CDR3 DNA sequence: TGTGCCAGCAGTTTCATGGGACAGGCGGCCGTTAAAGAGAACACCTTC.